These T cell receptor beta chains were read from a single sample in a study of human T cells and chemical hapten exposure. TCRdb processed the RACE reads anew with MiXCR; each CDR3 protein has one entry. The sample yields some 330,000 distinct CDR3 sequences, around 5.5% seen once. Specimen: whole blood, collected in connection with sensitization to the hapten diphenylcyclopropenone (DPC). The source of these receptors is a young woman with alopecia areata. Some clones in this sample may be carry-over from other donors' samples. CDR3s include the opening cysteine and the closing phenylalanine or tryptophan. Each record gives: D gene, V gene, clone size, J gene, CDR3 protein, CDR3 DNA. A D gene is named only where the DNA matches it firmly. Only part of the rows carry a size: once, few, many, or a class if the clone is expanded.

>NA|TRBV5-1|many|TRBJ1-1
CASSPGSTEAFF
TGCGCCAGCTCCCCGGGGAGCACTGAAGCTTTCTTT
>TRBD1|TRBV3-1|NA|TRBJ2-3
CASSPGTARTDTQYF
TGTGCCAGCAGCCCTGGGACAGCGAGGACAGATACGCAGTATTTT
>NA|TRBV12-3/TRBV12-4|NA|TRBJ1-6
CASSQDESPLHF
TGTGCCAGCAGCCAAGACGAGTCACCCCTCCACTTT
>TRBD2|TRBV27|NA|TRBJ2-7
CASSPGAGGAYEQYF
TGTGCCAGCAGCCCTGGAGCGGGGGGAGCCTACGAGCAGTACTTC
>TRBD2|TRBV24-1|many|TRBJ2-3
CATSKAGGPGDTQYF
TGTGCCACCAGTAAAGCGGGGGGGCCAGGAGATACGCAGTATTTT
>NA|TRBV6-5|many|TRBJ1-1
CASSSDGTEAFF
TGTGCCAGCAGTTCCGACGGCACAGAAGCTTTCTTT
>TRBD1|TRBV6-2/TRBV6-3|NA|TRBJ1-5
CASTQTGHQPQHF
TGTGCCAGCACTCAGACAGGGCATCAGCCCCAGCATTTT
>NA|TRBV6-6|NA|TRBJ1-2
CASKHSSRRSGFGYTF
TGTGCCAGCAAACACTCCTCTAGGAGGTCGGGCTTTGGCTACACCTTC
>NA|TRBV3-1|NA|TRBJ2-3
CASSQDPRGVQYF
TGTGCCAGCAGCCAAGATCCCAGGGGGGTTCAGTATTTT
>NA|TRBV24-1|NA|TRBJ1-1
CATSDASGGAEAFF
TGTGCCACCAGTGATGCCAGTGGGGGGGCTGAAGCTTTCTTT
>NA|TRBV6-5|many|TRBJ1-4
CASSYSNANEKLFF
TGTGCCAGCAGTTACTCGAATGCTAATGAAAAACTGTTTTTT
>TRBD2|TRBV12-5|many|TRBJ2-1
CASEGTSGGAFRNEQFF
TGTGCTAGTGAAGGGACTAGCGGGGGCGCTTTTCGAAATGAGCAGTTCTTC
>NA|TRBV2|NA|TRBJ2-3
CASSEDWSDTQYF
TGTGCCAGCAGTGAGGACTGGTCGGATACGCAGTATTTT
>NA|TRBV12-3/TRBV12-4|few|TRBJ1-1
CASSLVGARVNTEAFF
TGTGCCAGCAGTTTAGTGGGGGCGAGGGTGAACACTGAAGCTTTCTTT
>TRBD2|TRBV6-2/TRBV6-3|NA|TRBJ2-1
CASSYPGLAGDGGEQFF
TGTGCCAGCAGTTACCCGGGACTAGCGGGGGATGGGGGTGAGCAGTTCTTC
>TRBD1|TRBV27|many|TRBJ1-1
CASSELRQGSMNTEAFF
TGTGCCAGCAGTGAACTGCGACAGGGCTCCATGAACACTGAAGCTTTCTTT
>TRBD2|TRBV4-3|NA|TRBJ2-2
CASSQGTSTGELFF
TGCGCCAGCAGCCAAGGGACTAGTACCGGGGAGCTGTTTTTT
>NA|TRBV6-2/TRBV6-3|NA|TRBJ2-7
CASIPGGSYEQYF
TGTGCCAGCATTCCAGGCGGCAGCTACGAGCAGTACTTC
>NA|TRBV12-5|many|TRBJ2-3
CASGLIRHTPTDTQYF
TGTGCTAGTGGTTTGATTCGACACACGCCGACAGATACGCAGTATTTT
>NA|TRBV6-5|many|TRBJ1-2
CASSGVGTNYGYTF
TGTGCCAGCAGTGGGGTGGGCACCAACTATGGCTACACCTTC
>TRBD1|TRBV27|many|TRBJ1-6
CASSFIGQGLNSPLHF
TGTGCCAGCAGTTTCATCGGACAGGGTTTAAATTCACCCCTCCACTTT
>NA|TRBV4-3|few|TRBJ1-4
CASSQDRTNEKLFF
TGCGCCAGCAGCCAAGACAGAACTAATGAAAAACTGTTTTTT
>NA|TRBV5-1|NA|TRBJ2-3
CASSFKRADTQYF
TGCGCCAGCAGCTTCAAACGGGCAGATACGCAGTATTTT
>NA|TRBV10-1|many|TRBJ2-7
CATKKGIGTPLPLAYF
TGCGCCACCAAAAAGGGGATCGGTACTCCGCTTCCGCTGGCGTACTTC
>NA|TRBV10-3|NA|TRBJ2-7
CAISIASPGEQYF
TGTGCCATCAGTATCGCGTCTCCTGGCGAGCAGTACTTC
>NA|TRBV20-1|NA|TRBJ2-7
CSARDIGTAPYEQYF
TGCAGTGCTAGAGATATTGGGACTGCACCCTACGAGCAGTACTTC
>TRBD1|TRBV6-2/TRBV6-3|many|TRBJ1-5
CASSYDRGQIRNQPQHF
TGTGCCAGCAGCTACGACAGGGGGCAAATAAGGAATCAGCCCCAGCATTTT
>TRBD2|TRBV7-8|NA|TRBJ2-1
CASASRAGGNEQFF
TGTGCCAGCGCATCCCGAGCGGGGGGCAATGAGCAGTTCTTC
>NA|TRBV15|NA|TRBJ2-3
CATSPRAVSTDTQYF
TGTGCCACCAGCCCTCGAGCGGTCAGCACAGATACGCAGTATTTT
>TRBD1|TRBV28|few|TRBJ1-2
CASGRGRSYGYTF
TGTGCCAGCGGGAGGGGGCGATCCTATGGCTACACCTTC
>NA|TRBV7-2|many|TRBJ1-6
CASSLPAGSYNSPLHF
TGTGCCAGCAGCTTACCCGCCGGCTCCTATAATTCACCCCTCCACTTT
>TRBD1|TRBV5-1|NA|TRBJ1-2
CATRTGSNYGYTF
TGCGCCACCCGGACAGGGTCTAACTATGGCTACACCTTC
>TRBD1|TRBV11-2|few|TRBJ2-1
CASSSYRGRYEQFF
TGTGCCAGCAGCTCATACAGGGGACGGTATGAGCAGTTCTTC
>NA|TRBV7-9|many|TRBJ2-3
CASSPRGHLGTDTQYF
TGTGCCAGCAGCCCTAGGGGCCATTTAGGCACAGATACGCAGTATTTT
>NA|TRBV5-1|few|TRBJ1-2
CASSLGLAGGYTF
TGCGCCAGCAGCTTGGGATTGGCCGGTGGCTACACCTTC
>TRBD1|TRBV19|NA|TRBJ2-2
CASLNRGHTGELFF
TGTGCCAGCCTTAACAGGGGGCACACCGGGGAGCTGTTTTTT
>NA|TRBV20-1|NA|TRBJ1-6
CSARAGQGWSPHHF
TGCAGTGCTAGAGCGGGCCAGGGGTGGTCACCCCACCACTTT
>TRBD1|TRBV4-2|many|TRBJ1-6
CASSRDRANSPLHF
TGTGCCAGCAGCCGGGACAGGGCTAATTCACCCCTCCACTTT